This TCR beta chain was sequenced during a study of PD-1 blockade in classical Hodgkin lymphoma. Germline CDR1 reads MNHNY; CDR2 reads SVGAGI (reference sequence). The length of the CDR3 is 15 residues. Trimming stripped 5 bases from V and 3 bases from J, with 14 bases between. The assay was immunoSEQ multiplex PCR, and TCRdb's table has in-frame clones only and misses some. In the table there are about 20,000 clones, roughly 73% of which are singletons. The patients all showed relapse after autologous stem cell transplantation, while their brentuximab vedotin exposure varied. The input for sequencing was peripheral blood mononuclear cells (PBMCs), taken before the second cycle of nivolumab. This chain joins TRBV6-6 and TRBJ2-1; tentatively, D is TRBD2 (6 bases). This clonotype was obtained from a human donor with classical Hodgkin lymphoma. The CDR3 bases are TGTGCCAGCAGTCAGTTGGACTACTACTACAATGAGCAGTTCTTC. Amino acids: CASSQLDYYYNEQFF.